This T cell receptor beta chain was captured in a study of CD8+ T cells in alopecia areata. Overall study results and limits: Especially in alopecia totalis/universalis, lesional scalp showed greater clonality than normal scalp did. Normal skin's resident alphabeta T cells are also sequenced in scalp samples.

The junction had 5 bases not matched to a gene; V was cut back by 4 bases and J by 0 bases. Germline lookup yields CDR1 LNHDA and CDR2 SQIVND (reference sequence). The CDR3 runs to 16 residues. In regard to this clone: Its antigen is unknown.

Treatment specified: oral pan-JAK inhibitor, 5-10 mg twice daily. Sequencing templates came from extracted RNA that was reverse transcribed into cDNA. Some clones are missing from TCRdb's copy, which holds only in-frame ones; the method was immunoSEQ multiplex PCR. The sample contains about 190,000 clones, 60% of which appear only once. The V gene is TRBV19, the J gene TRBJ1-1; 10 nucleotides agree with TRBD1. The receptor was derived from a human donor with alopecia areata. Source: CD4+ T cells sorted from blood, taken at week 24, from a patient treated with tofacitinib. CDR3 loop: CASSSRTGGMNTEAFF. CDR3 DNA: TGTGCCAGTAGTAGTAGGACAGGGGGTATGAACACTGAAGCTTTCTTT.